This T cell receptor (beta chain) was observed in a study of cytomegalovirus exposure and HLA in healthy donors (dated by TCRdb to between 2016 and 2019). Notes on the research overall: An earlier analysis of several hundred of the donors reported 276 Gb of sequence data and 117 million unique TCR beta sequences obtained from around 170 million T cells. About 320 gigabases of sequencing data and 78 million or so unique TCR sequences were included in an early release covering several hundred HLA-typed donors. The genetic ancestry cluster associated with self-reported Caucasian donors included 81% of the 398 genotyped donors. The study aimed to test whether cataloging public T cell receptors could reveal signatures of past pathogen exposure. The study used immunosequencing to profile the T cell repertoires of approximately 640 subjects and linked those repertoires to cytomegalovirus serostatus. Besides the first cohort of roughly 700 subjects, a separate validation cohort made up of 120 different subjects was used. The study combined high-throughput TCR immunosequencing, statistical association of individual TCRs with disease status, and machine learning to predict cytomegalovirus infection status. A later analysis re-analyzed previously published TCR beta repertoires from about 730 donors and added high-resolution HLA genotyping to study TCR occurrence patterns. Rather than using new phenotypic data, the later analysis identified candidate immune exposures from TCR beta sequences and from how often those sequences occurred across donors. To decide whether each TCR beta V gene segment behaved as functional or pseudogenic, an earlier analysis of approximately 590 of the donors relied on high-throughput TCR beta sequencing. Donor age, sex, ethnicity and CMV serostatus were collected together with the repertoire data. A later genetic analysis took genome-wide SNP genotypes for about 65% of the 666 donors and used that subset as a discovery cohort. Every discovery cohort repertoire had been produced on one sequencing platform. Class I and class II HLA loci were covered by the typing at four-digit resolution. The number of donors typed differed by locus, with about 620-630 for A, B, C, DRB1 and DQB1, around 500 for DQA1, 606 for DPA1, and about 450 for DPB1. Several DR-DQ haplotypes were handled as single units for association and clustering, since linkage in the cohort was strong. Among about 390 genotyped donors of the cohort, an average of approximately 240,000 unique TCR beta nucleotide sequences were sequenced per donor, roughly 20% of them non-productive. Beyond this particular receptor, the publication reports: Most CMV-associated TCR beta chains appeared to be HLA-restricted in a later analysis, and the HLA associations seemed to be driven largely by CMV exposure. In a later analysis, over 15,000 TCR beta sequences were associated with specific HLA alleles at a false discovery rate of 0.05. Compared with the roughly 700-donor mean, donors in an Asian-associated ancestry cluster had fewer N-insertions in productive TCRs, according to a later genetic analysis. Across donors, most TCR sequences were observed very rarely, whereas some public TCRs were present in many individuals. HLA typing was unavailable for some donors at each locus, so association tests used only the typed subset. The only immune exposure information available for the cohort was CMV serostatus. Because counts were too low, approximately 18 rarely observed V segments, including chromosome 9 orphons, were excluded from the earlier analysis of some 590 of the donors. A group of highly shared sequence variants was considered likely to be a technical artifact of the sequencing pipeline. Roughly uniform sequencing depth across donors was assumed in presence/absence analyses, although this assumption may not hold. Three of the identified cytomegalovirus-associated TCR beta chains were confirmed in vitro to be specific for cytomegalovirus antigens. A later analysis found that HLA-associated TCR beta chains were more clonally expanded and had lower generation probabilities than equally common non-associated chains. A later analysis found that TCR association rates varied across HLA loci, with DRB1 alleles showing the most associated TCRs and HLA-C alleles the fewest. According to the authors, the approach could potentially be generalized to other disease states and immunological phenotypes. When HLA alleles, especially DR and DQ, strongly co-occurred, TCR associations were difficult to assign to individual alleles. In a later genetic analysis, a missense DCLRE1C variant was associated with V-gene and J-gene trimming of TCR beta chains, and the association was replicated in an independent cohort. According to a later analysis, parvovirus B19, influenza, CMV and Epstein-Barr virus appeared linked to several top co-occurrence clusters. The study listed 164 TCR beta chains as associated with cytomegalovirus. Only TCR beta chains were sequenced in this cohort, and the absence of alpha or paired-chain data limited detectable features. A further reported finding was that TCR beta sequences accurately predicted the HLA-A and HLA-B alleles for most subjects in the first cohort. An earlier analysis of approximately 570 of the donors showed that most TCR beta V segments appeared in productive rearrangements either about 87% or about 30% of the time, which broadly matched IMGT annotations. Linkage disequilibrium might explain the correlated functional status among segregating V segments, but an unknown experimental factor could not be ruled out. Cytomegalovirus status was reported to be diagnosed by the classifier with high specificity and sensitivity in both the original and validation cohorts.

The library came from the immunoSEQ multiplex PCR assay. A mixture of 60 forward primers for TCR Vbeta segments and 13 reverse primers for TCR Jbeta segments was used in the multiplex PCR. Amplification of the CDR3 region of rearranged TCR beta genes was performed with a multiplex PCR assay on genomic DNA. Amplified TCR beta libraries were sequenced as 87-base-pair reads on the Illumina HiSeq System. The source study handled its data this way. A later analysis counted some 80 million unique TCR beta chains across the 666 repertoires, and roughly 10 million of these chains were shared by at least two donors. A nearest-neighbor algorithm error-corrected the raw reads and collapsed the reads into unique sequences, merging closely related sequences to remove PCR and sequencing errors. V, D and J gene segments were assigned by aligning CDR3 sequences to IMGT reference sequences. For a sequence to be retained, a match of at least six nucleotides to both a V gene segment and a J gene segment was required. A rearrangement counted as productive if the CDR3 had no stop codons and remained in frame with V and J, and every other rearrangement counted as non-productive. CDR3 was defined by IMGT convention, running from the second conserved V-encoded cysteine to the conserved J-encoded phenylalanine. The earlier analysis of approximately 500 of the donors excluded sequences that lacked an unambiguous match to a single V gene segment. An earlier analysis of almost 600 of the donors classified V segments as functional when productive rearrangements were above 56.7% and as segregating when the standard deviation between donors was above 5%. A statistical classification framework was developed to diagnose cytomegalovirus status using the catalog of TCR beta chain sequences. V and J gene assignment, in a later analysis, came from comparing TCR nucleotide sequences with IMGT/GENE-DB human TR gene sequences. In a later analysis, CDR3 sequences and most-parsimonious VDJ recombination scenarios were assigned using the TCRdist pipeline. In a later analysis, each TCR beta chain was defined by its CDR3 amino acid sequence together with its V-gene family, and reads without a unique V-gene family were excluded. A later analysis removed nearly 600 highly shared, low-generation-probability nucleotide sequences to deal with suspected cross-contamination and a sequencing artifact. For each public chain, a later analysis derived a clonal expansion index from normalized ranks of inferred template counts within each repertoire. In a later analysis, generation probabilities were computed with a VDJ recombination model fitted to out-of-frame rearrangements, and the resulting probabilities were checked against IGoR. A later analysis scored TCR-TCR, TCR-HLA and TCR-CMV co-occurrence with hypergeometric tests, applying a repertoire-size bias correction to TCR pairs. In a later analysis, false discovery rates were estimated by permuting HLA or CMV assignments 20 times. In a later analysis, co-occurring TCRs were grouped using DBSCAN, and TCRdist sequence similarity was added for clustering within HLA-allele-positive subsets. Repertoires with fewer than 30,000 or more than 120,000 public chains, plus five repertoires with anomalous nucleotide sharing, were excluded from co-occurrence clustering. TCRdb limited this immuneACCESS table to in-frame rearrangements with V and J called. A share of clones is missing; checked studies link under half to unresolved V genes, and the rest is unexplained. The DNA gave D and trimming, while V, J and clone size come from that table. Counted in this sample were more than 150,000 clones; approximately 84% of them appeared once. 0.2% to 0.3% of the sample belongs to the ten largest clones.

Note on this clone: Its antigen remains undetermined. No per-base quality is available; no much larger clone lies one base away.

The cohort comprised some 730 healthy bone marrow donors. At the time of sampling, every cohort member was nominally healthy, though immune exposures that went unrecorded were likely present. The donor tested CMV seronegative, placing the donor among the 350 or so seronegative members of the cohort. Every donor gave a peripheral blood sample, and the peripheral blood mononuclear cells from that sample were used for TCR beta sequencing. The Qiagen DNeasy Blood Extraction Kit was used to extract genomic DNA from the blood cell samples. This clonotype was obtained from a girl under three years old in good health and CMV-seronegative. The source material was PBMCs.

The CDR3 region: CASGLPDGRRRLSGNTIYF. The DNA sequence reads TGTGCTAGTGGTTTGCCGGATGGTCGGAGGAGACTCTCTGGAAACACCATATATTTT. The rearrangement combines TRBV12-5 with TRBJ1-3; the D gene remains uncertain. The junction carries 20 bases between V and J, which are trimmed by 2 bases and 0 bases respectively. Sequences LGHNT (CDR1) and FRNRAP (CDR2) are obtained from the germline V gene. From cysteine to phenylalanine, the CDR3 is 19 amino acids long. Solely the CDR3 DNA is kept, with 57 bases framed from the first base.